The 29 T cell receptor beta chains in this list originate from one sample, sequenced in a study of blood T cell repertoires in COVID-19. Generated by immunoSEQ multiplex PCR, the TCRdb table keeps only in-frame clones and is missing some. The sample comprises about 210,000 clones, roughly 86% of which are singletons, and over 9.5% rests with the top ten. Sequencing used peripheral blood. The origin of the receptors is a woman aged 40-49 years with acute or convalescent COVID-19.

The chain combines TRBV28 with TRBJ2-3, with 7 bases identical to TRBD2. The CDR3 spans 14 residues. The V and J ends lost 4 bases and 0 bases, in that order; junction bases with no gene match: 1. Germline CDR1 and CDR2: MDHEN and SYDVKM. CDR3 protein: CASSSSGSTDTQYF. The CDR3 DNA sequence: TGTGCCAGCAGTTCTAGCGGTAGCACAGATACGCAGTATTTT.

The chain combines TRBV19 with TRBJ1-2, with TRBD1 as a possible D gene (5 bases). The CDR3 has 15 amino acids. V gave up 5 bases and J gave up 6 bases, with 19 bases separating them. Germline CDR1 is LNHDA and CDR2 is SQIVND (reference sequence). CDR3 loop: CASSSSGFAGHGYTF. The CDR3 DNA is TGTGCCAGTAGTTCCTCTGGGTTCGCGGGGCATGGCTACACCTTC.

The chain is built from TRBV18 and TRBJ1-4; no definite D call. The germline V gene has CDR1 KGHSH and CDR2 LQKENI. There are 14 residues in the CDR3. V lost 0 bases, J lost 8 bases, and 10 bases lay in between. CDR3 region: CASSPPEVREKLFF. In DNA form, the CDR3 reads TGTGCCAGCTCACCACCGGAAGTGAGGGAAAAACTGTTTTTT.

The chain joins TRBV4-1 to TRBJ1-2, with D unresolved. Trimming removed 1 base from V and 7 bases from J, with 22 bases in between. Germline lookup yields CDR1 MGHRA and CDR2 YSYEKL. There are 17 residues in the CDR3. The CDR3 reads CASSQVEGDWVGLGYTF. The CDR3 DNA reads TGCGCCAGCAGCCAAGTCGAAGGCGATTGGGTAGGACTTGGCTACACCTTC.

This clone was found once. The gene calls are TRBV19 and TRBJ1-6; TRBD1 might be the D (5 bases). Germline CDR1 reads LNHDA; CDR2 reads SQIVND (reference sequence). V shed 3 bases and J shed 8 bases, with 8 bases lying between them. This CDR3 is 13 amino acids long. The CDR3 protein is CASSIIGDSPLHF. CDR3 coding DNA: TGTGCCAGTAGTATTATAGGGGATTCACCCCTCCACTTT.

This clone was detected a few times. This sequence joins TRBV5-6 and TRBJ1-3; D ambiguous. Trimming left V 6 bases short and J 1 base short, with 11 bases between. The CDR3 has 14 amino acids. Germline V lookup: CDR1 SGHDT, CDR2 YYEEEE. The CDR3 here is CASTLWRSGNTIYF. CDR3 coding DNA: TGTGCCAGCACCCTGTGGCGGTCTGGAAACACCATATATTTT. The full variable domain, completed using reference TRBV5-6 and TRBJ1-3, is DAGVTQSPTHLIKTRGQQVTLRCSPKSGHDTVSWYQQALGQGPQFIFQYYEEEERQRGNFPDRFSGHQFPNYSSELNVNALLLGDSALYLCASTLWRSGNTIYFGEGSWLTVV.

This chain connects TRBV5-5 to TRBJ2-7; D gene unclear. Germline CDR1 SGHKS, CDR2 YYEKEE (reference sequence). The CDR3 is 13 amino acids. With 6 bases removed from V and 3 bases from J, the gap between germline ends came to 13 bases. The CDR3 DNA reads as TGTGCCAGCACCCCCGGAGTTCACTACGAGCAGTACTTC. Encoded protein: CASTPGVHYEQYF.

The chain has TRBV3-1 (or the pseudogene TRBV3-2) and TRBJ1-1, with no clear D. Germline V gives CDR1 LGHDT, CDR2 YNNKEL (reference sequence). CDR3 length: 14 amino acids. The V and J ends lost 4 bases and 0 bases respectively, with 9 bases between them. The CDR3 DNA sequence: TGTGCCAGCAGCCCGGGGTGGGTGAACACTGAAGCTTTCTTT. Protein: CASSPGWVNTEAFF.

The rearrangement links TRBV2 to TRBJ2-7; 8 nucleotides line up with TRBD1. Germline CDR1 is SNHLY and CDR2 is FYNNEI. The CDR3 is 12 residues long. Trimming removed 6 bases from V and 2 bases from J; junction bases left unmatched: 0. The CDR3: CASRDRAYEQYF. The CDR3 DNA is TGTGCCAGCAGGGACAGGGCCTACGAGCAGTACTTC.

The V gene is TRBV14, the J gene TRBJ2-7, with TRBD1 matching 8 bases. CDR1 is SGHDN and CDR2 is FVKESK in the germline V gene. The CDR3 covers 16 residues. V dropped 1 base and J dropped 4; count of bases not matched to a gene: 9. The CDR3 DNA reads as TGTGCCAGCAGCCAAGCCGCGTGGACAGGGTCATACGAGCAGTACTTC. Translation: CASSQAAWTGSYEQYF.

This rearrangement joins TRBV11-2 to TRBJ2-3, with D possibly being TRBD2 (5 bases). Trimming left V 4 bases short and J 0 bases short, with 14 bases between. CDR3 length equals 16 residues. Germline assignment: CDR1 SGHAT and CDR2 FQNNGV. DNA of the CDR3: TGTGCCAGCAGCTACCGGGGTGGCGGGAGCACAGATACGCAGTATTTT. Translating it yields CASSYRGGGSTDTQYF.

The V gene is TRBV5-1, the J gene TRBJ2-3; 16 bases are a match to TRBD2. CDR3 length equals 18 residues. The V segment lost 6 bases and the J segment 2 bases; nucleotides outside the gene matches: 9. Germline CDR1 is SGHRS and CDR2 is YFSETQ. CDR3 sequence reads: CASKGLAGGLINTDTQYF. CDR3 DNA sequence: TGCGCCAGCAAGGGACTAGCGGGGGGGCTTATCAACACAGATACGCAGTATTTT.

This chain uses TRBV30 with TRBJ1-1, with 7 nucleotides matching TRBD1. Looked up from germline, CDR1 is GTSNPN and CDR2 is SVGIG (reference sequence). CDR3 length equals 13 residues. Losses at the gene ends were 5 bases for V and 4 bases for J; bases not matched to a gene: 7. The CDR3 coding sequence is TGTGCCTGGGGCCTTAACAGGGGCACTGAAGCTTTCTTT. As protein: CAWGLNRGTEAFF.

CDR3 DNA: TGCAGCGTTGAGAGGGTAGGCACAGATACGCAGTATTTT. This codes for CSVERVGTDTQYF. This chain links TRBV29-1 with TRBJ2-3; tentatively, D is TRBD2 (5 bases). The CDR3 contains 13 residues. Germline values: CDR1 SQVTM, CDR2 ANQGSEA. Trimming left V 3 bases short and J 1 base short, with 8 bases between.

This clone has just a few counts. CDR3 region: CASSRDRDLFGYTF. Here the CDR3 DNA reads TGTGCCAGCAGTCGGGACAGGGATTTGTTTGGCTACACCTTC. This chain uses TRBV27 with TRBJ1-2; 9 bases agree with TRBD1. J was trimmed by 7 bases and V by 5 bases; bases with no gene match: 8. The CDR3 has 14 residues. Germline CDR1 and CDR2: MNHEY and SMNVEV (reference sequence).

The chain joins TRBV7-2 to TRBJ1-5; a possible D gene is TRBD1 (5 bases). The CDR3 runs 13 residues. V shed 3 bases and J shed 5 bases, with 8 bases lying between them. In germline, CDR1 is SGHTA, CDR2 FQGNSA. The CDR3: CASSLGLYQPQHF. The CDR3 DNA reads TGTGCCAGCAGCTTGGGACTCTATCAGCCCCAGCATTTT.

The sample holds a few counts of this clone. The chain has TRBV19 and TRBJ1-1; 11 positions match TRBD1. The germline V gene encodes CDR1 LNHDA and CDR2 SQIVND (reference sequence). Unmatched junction bases numbered 1, after V lost 5 bases and J lost 5 bases. This CDR3 has 13 amino acids. CDR3 in amino acids: CASSGQGATEAFF. The CDR3 DNA reads TGTGCCAGTAGTGGACAGGGGGCAACTGAAGCTTTCTTT. The full variable domain, completed using reference TRBV19 and TRBJ1-1, is DGGITQSPKYLFRKEGQNVTLSCEQNLNHDAMYWYRQDPGQGLRLIYYSQIVNDFQKGDIAEGYSVSREKKESFPLTVTSAQKNPTAFYLCASSGQGATEAFFGQGTRLTVV.

The rearrangement joins TRBV7-2 to TRBJ2-3; 11 bases line up with TRBD2. CDR1 and CDR2 (germline): SGHTA, FQGNSA. This CDR3 is built from 15 residues. The junction had 7 bases not matched to a gene; V was cut back by 6 bases and J by 5 bases. The CDR3 protein is CASRRGTSGGDTQYF. DNA for the CDR3: TGTGCCAGCAGACGAGGGACTAGCGGAGGAGATACGCAGTATTTT.

The V gene is TRBV24-1, the J gene TRBJ2-7, with D maybe TRBD1 (6 bases). The CDR3 is 13 amino acids. Germline CDR1 KGHDR, CDR2 SFDVKD. Between the trimmed V and J ends, which lost 4 bases and 6 bases, there was a span of 12 bases. The CDR3 protein is CATSEGSRGEQYF. The CDR3 DNA follows: TGTGCCACCAGTGAGGGTAGCAGGGGCGAGCAGTACTTC.

The V call is TRBV3-1 (or the pseudogene TRBV3-2), the J call TRBJ2-1; 14 bases are shared with TRBD2. Germline V lookup: CDR1 LGHDT, CDR2 YNNKEL (reference sequence). The CDR3 runs 18 residues. After removal of 3 bases from V and 7 bases from J, the junction contained 11 bases not matched to a gene. The CDR3 DNA sequence: TGTGCCAGCAGCCATCGGGGACTAGCGGGAGAACGAGGTAATGAGCAGTTCTTC. Its protein product is CASSHRGLAGERGNEQFF.

This clone showed up just once. The gene calls are TRBV6-5 and TRBJ2-5; a possible D gene is TRBD1 (6 bases). This CDR3 contains 14 residues. Per the germline V gene, CDR1 is MNHEY and CDR2 is SVGAGI. Deletions cut 1 base from V and 5 bases from J, with 11 bases between. CDR3 nucleotides: TGTGCCAGCAGTTACTTGGGGGCATATGAGACCCAGTACTTC. This codes for CASSYLGAYETQYF.

This clone was seen more than once but under ten times. The chain has TRBV5-1 and TRBJ1-1, with a possible D match to TRBD1 (6 bases). Germline lookup yields CDR1 SGHRS and CDR2 YFSETQ. The CDR3 consists of 14 residues. Deletions cut 4 bases from V and 8 bases from J, with 18 bases between. The CDR3, as DNA: TGCGCCAGCAGCATCTCAGGGGCCGAACAAGAAGCTTTCTTT. Amino acids: CASSISGAEQEAFF.

The V and J genes are TRBV5-1 and TRBJ1-1; no definite D call. Trimming shortened V by 1 base and J by 1 base, and 11 bases separated the two germline ends. The CDR3 length is 15 residues. The germline CDR1 and CDR2 sequences are SGHRS and YFSETQ. The CDR3 nucleotides are TGCGCCAGCAGCTTGACACAGCGGAAGAACACTGAAGCTTTCTTT. Translated, it gives CASSLTQRKNTEAFF. Complete variable domain (other parts from reference TRBV5-1 and TRBJ1-1): KAGVTQTPRYLIKTRGQQVTLSCSPISGHRSVSWYQQTPGQGLQFLFEYFSETQRNKGNFPGRFSGRQFSNSRSEMNVSTLELGDSALYLCASSLTQRKNTEAFFGQGTRLTVV.

The chain uses TRBV5-1 and TRBJ1-1; 11 positions match TRBD1. Germline CDR1 reads SGHRS; CDR2 reads YFSETQ. The CDR3 sequence is 16 residues long. The V and J ends lost 4 bases and 5 bases, in that order; junction bases with no gene match: 10. DNA of the CDR3: TGCGCCAGCAGCGGTGTCGTTGGGACAGGGGGAACTGAAGCTTTCTTT. This sequence encodes CASSGVVGTGGTEAFF.

The rearrangement joins TRBV6-2 or TRBV6-3 to TRBJ2-5; TRBD2 matches 10 bases. The CDR3 runs to 16 residues. CDR1 is MNHEY, CDR2 SVGEGT, per germline. V lost 4 bases, J lost 4 bases, and 9 bases stayed unmatched. This CDR3 is CASSLEAGGLRETQYF. The CDR3 region has the DNA TGTGCCAGCAGTTTAGAAGCGGGAGGGCTGCGAGAGACCCAGTACTTC.

CDR3 nucleotide sequence: TGTGCCTGGAGTAGCGGGTTGAACAATGAGCAGTTCTTC. Protein: CAWSSGLNNEQFF. This rearrangement joins TRBV30 to TRBJ2-1, with a weak D call TRBD2 (6 bases). V was trimmed by 2 bases and J by 5 bases, leaving 10 bases between them. CDR1 and CDR2 from the germline V gene are GTSNPN and SVGIG (reference sequence). The length of the CDR3 is 13 residues.

V and J are TRBV4-2 and TRBJ1-1; TRBD1 matches at 7 bases. The germline gives CDR1 LGHNA, CDR2 YNFKEQ. V shed 0 bases, J shed 1 base, and the junction held 2 bases outside the gene matches. CDR3 length: 15 amino acids. In DNA, the CDR3 is TGTGCCAGCAGCCAAGACGACAGGGCGAACACTGAAGCTTTCTTT. Translated: CASSQDDRANTEAFF.

The gene calls are TRBV7-2 and TRBJ1-2, with D hard to call. Germline values: CDR1 SGHTA, CDR2 FQGNSA. The ends were cut back, 1 base at V and 2 bases at J, with 8 bases in the middle. CDR3 length: 14 amino acids. CDR3 coding DNA: TGTGCCAGCAGCTTAGACCGGCGGAACTATGGCTACACCTTC. Its protein product is CASSLDRRNYGYTF.

V usage is TRBV10-2 and J usage is TRBJ1-2; 9 bases are shared with TRBD1. Germline-derived CDR1 and CDR2 are WSHSY and SAAADI. The V segment lost 5 bases and the J segment 5 bases; nucleotides outside the gene matches: 9. The CDR3 has 15 amino acids. CDR3: CASSHIQGAHYGYTF. CDR3 nucleotide sequence: TGCGCCAGCAGTCACATACAGGGGGCCCATTATGGCTACACCTTC.